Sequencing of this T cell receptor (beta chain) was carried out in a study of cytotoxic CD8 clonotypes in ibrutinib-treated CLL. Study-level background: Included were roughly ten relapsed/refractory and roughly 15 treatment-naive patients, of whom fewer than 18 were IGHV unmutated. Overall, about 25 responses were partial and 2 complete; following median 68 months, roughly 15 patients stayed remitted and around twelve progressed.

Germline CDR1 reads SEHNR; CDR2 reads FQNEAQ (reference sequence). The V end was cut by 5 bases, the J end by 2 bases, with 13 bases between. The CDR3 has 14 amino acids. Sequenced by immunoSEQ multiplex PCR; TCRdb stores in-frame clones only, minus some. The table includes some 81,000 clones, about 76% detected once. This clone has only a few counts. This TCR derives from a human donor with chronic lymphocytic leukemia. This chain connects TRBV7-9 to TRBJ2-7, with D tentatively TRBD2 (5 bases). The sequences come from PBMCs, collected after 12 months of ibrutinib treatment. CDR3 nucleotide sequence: TGTGCCAGCAGCCCTCGGACTCGCGCCTACGAGCAGTACTTC. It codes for CASSPRTRAYEQYF.